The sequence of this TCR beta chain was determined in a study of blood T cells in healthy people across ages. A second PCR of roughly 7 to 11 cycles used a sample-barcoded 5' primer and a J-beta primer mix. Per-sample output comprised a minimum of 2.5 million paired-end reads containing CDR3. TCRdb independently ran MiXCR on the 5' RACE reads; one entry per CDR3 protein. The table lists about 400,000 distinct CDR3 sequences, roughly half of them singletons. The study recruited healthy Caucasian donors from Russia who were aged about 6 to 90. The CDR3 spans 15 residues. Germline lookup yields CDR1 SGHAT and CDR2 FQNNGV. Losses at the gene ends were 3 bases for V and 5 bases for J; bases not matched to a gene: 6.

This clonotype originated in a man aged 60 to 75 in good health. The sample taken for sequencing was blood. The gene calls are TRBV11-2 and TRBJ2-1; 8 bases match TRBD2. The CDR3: CASSFRGGRNNEQFF. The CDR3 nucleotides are TGTGCCAGCAGCTTTCGGGGGGGCAGAAACAATGAGCAGTTCTTC.